This T cell receptor beta chain was identified in a study of shared clonotypes between healthy human individuals (TCRdb year 2020). Describing the broader study: A few men and a couple of women, aged 18 to 49 years, made up the cohort. To estimate repertoire size and how much clonotypes are shared between individuals, the study performed deep sequencing of blood TCR repertoires from 4 to 6 healthy adults. Per donor, leukapheresis produced somewhere between about 0.85 and 9.5 billion PBMCs. Different laboratories and diverse techniques were used to prepare libraries and sequence TCR repertoires, to increase sequencing depth and limit assay-specific biases. For each donor, three plates each were used for CD4 naive and CD4 memory, two plates were used for CD8 naive, and one plate was used for CD8 memory.

To note about this clone: Its specific antigen is unknown. Per-base quality was not reported, and no clone a single base away is much larger than it.

General study outcomes and caveats: Rarefaction of sorted-subset datasets indicated incomplete sequencing despite the large sequencing depth. Approximately 5% of naive CD4, 3.5% of naive CD8, approximately 2.2% of memory CD4, and around 0.4% of memory CD8 clonotypes were shared across several donors. Sampling was limited to blood, and TCR repertoires in tissue likely differ from TCR repertoires in blood. Compared with non-shared clonotypes, clonotypes shared by all four sorted-subset donors had higher generation probabilities. Pairwise subsampling led to the expectation that sequencing depth would affect the degree of clonotype sharing among donors. Because the study included only a small number of donors, the genetic and exposure-history diversity represented was limited. Naive subsets generally had larger estimated clonotype richness than memory subsets.

A distance of 9 bases separates the germline ends of V and J, which lose 0 bases and 2 bases respectively. The CDR1 and CDR2 encoded by the germline V gene are SGDLS and YYNGEE. Its CDR3 holds 14 amino acids, cysteine through phenylalanine. This entry keeps only the CDR3 DNA: 42 bases, framed from base 1. Donors were healthy HIV-negative adults with no recently reported acute infections or vaccinations. Every donor was a Caucasian adult residing in Nashville, Tennessee, USA. Magnetic negative selection was used to enrich CD4+ T cells, after which naive cells were positively selected on CD45RA and the negative fraction became the memory subset. Blood was obtained by leukapheresis, after which PBMCs were separated by Ficoll-Histopaque density gradient centrifugation and cryopreserved in liquid nitrogen vapor phase. Purity and quantity of every magnetically sorted T cell population were checked by analytical flow cytometry. Genomic DNA was isolated from every sorted fraction and measured by UV absorbance on a Nanodrop 2000c.

TCR CDR3 regions were amplified from genomic DNA by multiplex PCR using the deep immunoSEQ assay. Extracted genomic DNA from each cell subset was spread evenly across all wells of several immunoSEQ 96-well plates, with each plate serving as a replicate. For sorted subsets, approximately 200 ng of genomic DNA, equivalent to 25,000 to 35,000 T cell genomes, went into each replicate PCR. Purified libraries were quantified with a Qubit 3.0 fluorometer, sized on a Bioanalyzer 2100, and re-quantified with the KAPA Library Quantification kit. Every immunoSEQ 96-well plate was sequenced on a separate single-read 150-cycle Illumina NextSeq 550 flow cell. Processing in the source paper ran as follows. Because the immunoSEQ output held only junctional sequences and lacked quality scores, the filtering could not match the filtering applied to full-length reads. Sequences were annotated with PyIR, a Python wrapper for IgBLAST v1.9, and V/J genes and CDR3 were assigned using IMGT germline references. Reads were removed for weak V/J assignments (E-value above 1e-6), missing CDR3, stop codons, out-of-frame junctions, or ambiguous translated residues. V3J clonotypes were defined as sequences sharing an identical inferred V gene, J gene, and CDR3 amino acid sequence. To compute the percentage overlap between repertoires, the number of shared unique clonotypes was divided by the size of the smaller repertoire. Repertoire richness was assessed with RTK rarefaction, the Chao1 estimator, and Recon v2.1 estimates of unobserved clonotypes. Generation probabilities for all TCRbeta clonotypes obtained by the gDNA method from several donors were computed using OLGA. TCRdb obtained this table from immuneACCESS and retained in-frame rearrangements with V and J assigned. These tables miss some clones; where compared with another copy, unresolved V genes account for less than half of the shortfall, and the remainder is unexplained. That table furnishes V, J and clone size, whereas the DNA furnished D and trimming. The sample table records under 2.5 million clones; 85% to 95% of these occur just once. Jointly, the top ten make up 0.37% of the sample.

The V gene is TRBV9 and the J gene is TRBJ2-7, with the D gene uncertain. Material for sequencing was naive CD4+ T cells from PBMCs. Per the publication, the cell subset or site label means: CD45RA+ positively selected. The receptor was isolated from a man in his late teens or twenties in good health. Some clones in this sample may be carry-over from other donors' samples. The CDR3 in this case is CASSVAYGTYEQYF. The nucleotide sequence is TGTGCCAGCAGCGTAGCGTACGGAACCTACGAGCAGTACTTC.